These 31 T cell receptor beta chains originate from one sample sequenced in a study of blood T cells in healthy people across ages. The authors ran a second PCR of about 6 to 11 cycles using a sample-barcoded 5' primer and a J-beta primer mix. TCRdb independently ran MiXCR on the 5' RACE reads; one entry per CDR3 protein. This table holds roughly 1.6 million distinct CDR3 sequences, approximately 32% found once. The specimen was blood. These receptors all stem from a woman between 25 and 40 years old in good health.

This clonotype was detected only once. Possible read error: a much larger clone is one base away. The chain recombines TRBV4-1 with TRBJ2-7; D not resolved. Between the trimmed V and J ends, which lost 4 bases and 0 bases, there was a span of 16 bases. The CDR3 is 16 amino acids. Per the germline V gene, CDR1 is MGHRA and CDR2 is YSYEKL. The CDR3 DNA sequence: TGCGCCAGCAGCCGAGTTCCGCAACGATTCTCCTACGAGCAGTACTTC. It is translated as CASSRVPQRFSYEQYF.

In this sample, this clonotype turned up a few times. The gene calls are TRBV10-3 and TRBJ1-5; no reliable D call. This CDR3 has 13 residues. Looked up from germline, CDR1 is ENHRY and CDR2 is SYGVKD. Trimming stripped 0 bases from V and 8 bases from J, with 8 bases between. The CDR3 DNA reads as TGTGCCATCAGTGAGTCGACTGGGGAGCCCCAGCATTTT. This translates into CAISESTGEPQHF.

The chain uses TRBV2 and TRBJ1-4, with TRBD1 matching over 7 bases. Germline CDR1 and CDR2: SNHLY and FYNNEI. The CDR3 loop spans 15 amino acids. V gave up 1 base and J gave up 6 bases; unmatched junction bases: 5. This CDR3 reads CASSEGSGQYEKLFF. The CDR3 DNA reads TGTGCCAGCAGTGAAGGCTCGGGACAGTATGAAAAACTGTTTTTT.

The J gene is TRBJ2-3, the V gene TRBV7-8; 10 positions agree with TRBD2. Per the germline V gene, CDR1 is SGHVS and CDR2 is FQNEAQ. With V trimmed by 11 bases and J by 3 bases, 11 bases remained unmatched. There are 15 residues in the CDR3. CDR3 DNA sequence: TGTGCCGGTCATAGCGGGAGGTCGAGGACAGATACGCAGTATTTT. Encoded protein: CAGHSGRSRTDTQYF.

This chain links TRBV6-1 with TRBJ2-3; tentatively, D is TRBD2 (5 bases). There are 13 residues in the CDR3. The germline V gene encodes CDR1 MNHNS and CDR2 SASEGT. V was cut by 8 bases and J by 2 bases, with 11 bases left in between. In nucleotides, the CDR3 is TGTGCCAGCGTGAGCGGCTCCACAGATACGCAGTATTTT. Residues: CASVSGSTDTQYF.

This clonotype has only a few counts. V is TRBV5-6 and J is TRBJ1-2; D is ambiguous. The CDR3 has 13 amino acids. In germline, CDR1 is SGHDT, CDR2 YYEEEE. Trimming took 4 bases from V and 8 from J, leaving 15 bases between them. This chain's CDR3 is CASSPSEGWGYTF. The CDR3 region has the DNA TGTGCCAGCAGCCCCTCGGAGGGCTGGGGCTACACCTTC.

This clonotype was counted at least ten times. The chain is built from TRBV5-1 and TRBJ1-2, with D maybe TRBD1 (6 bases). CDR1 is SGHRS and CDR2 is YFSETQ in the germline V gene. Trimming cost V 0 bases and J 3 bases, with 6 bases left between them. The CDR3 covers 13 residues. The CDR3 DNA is TGCGCCAGCAGCTTGGACAGGGACTATGGCTACACCTTC. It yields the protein CASSLDRDYGYTF.

The DNA of the CDR3 is TGTGCCAGCAGTTTTTTGGAGTCGGGGGGCGAAAGGGATACGCAGTATTTT. It encodes CASSFLESGGERDTQYF. The chain couples TRBV27 to TRBJ2-3, with D possibly being TRBD2 (7 bases). Trimming shortened V by 3 bases and J by 6 bases, and 22 bases separated the two germline ends. Germline CDR1 and CDR2: MNHEY and SMNVEV (reference sequence). The CDR3 has 17 amino acids.

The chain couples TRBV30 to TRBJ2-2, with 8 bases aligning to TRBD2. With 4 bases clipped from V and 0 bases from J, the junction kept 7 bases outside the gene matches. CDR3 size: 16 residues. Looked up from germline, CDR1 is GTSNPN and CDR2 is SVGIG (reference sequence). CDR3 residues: CAWNPSGGPNTGELFF. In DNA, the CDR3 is TGTGCCTGGAACCCAAGCGGGGGACCGAACACCGGGGAGCTGTTTTTT.

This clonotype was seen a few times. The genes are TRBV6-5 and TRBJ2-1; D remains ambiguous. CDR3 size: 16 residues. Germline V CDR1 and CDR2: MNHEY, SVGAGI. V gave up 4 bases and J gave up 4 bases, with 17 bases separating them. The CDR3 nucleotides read TGTGCCAGCAGTTCGGAAGTGGGCAGGATTTACAATGAGCAGTTCTTC. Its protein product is CASSSEVGRIYNEQFF.

CDR3 in amino acids: CASSESGAPHYEQYF. The CDR3 DNA reads as TGTGCCAGCAGTGAAAGCGGAGCCCCCCACTACGAGCAGTACTTC. The V and J genes are TRBV6-1 and TRBJ2-7, with a weak D call TRBD2 (5 bases). From germline, CDR1 is MNHNS and CDR2 SASEGT. This CDR3 region has 15 residues. Trimming shortened V by 2 bases and J by 3 bases, and 14 bases separated the two germline ends.

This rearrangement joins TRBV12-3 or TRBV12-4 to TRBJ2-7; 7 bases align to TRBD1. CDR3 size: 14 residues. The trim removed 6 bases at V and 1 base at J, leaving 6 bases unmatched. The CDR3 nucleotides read TGTGCCAGCAGCCAGGGACAGCAATCCTACGAGCAGTACTTC. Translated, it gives CASSQGQQSYEQYF.

CDR3 loop: CASSEEAGPYEQYF. The CDR3 nucleotides read TGTGCCAGCAGTGAAGAGGCCGGCCCCTACGAGCAGTACTTC. The chain links TRBV6-1 to TRBJ2-7; D not resolved. The CDR3 length is 14 residues. Germline V CDR1 and CDR2: MNHNS, SASEGT. The V and J ends lost 1 base and 2 bases respectively, with 9 bases between them.

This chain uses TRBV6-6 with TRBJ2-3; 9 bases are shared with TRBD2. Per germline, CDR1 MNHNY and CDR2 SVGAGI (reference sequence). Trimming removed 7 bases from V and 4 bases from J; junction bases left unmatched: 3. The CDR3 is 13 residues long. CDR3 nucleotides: TGTGCCAGCACGGGACTAGCCGCAGATACGCAGTATTTT. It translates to CASTGLAADTQYF.

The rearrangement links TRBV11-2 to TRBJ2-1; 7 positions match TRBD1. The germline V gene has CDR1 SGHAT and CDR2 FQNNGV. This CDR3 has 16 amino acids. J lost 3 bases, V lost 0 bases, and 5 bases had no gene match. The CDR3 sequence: CASSLDGDRNYNEQFF. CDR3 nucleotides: TGTGCCAGCAGCTTAGATGGGGACAGAAACTACAATGAGCAGTTCTTC.

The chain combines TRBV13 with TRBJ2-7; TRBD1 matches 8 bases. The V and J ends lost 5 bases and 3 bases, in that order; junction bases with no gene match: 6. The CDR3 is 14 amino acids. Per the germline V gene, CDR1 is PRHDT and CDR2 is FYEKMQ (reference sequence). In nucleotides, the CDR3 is TGTGCCAGCAGCCCGATTGGACAGGGCTACGAGCAGTACTTC. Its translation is CASSPIGQGYEQYF.

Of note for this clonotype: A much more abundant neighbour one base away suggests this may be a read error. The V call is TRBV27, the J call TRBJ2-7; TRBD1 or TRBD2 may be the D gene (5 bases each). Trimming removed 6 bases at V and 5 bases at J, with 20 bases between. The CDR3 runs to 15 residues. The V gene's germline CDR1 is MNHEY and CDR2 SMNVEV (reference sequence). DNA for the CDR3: TGTGCCAGCAGGGATACGGGACGGCCTCGAAACGAGCAGTACTTC. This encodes CASRDTGRPRNEQYF.

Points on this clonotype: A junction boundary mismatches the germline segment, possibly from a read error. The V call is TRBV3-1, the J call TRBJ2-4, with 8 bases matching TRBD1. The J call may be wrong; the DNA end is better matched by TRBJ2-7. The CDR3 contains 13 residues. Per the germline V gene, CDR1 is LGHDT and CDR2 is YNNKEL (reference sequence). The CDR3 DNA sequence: TGTACCAGCAGCCAAGGACAGGGAGGCGAGCAGTACTTC. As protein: CTSSQGQGGEQYF.

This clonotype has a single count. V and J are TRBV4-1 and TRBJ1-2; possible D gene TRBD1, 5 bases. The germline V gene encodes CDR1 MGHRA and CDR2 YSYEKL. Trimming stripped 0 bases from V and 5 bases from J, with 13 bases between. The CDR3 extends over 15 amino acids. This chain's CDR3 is CASSQEPQAEYGYTF. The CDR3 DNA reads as TGCGCCAGCAGCCAAGAACCACAGGCGGAGTATGGCTACACCTTC.

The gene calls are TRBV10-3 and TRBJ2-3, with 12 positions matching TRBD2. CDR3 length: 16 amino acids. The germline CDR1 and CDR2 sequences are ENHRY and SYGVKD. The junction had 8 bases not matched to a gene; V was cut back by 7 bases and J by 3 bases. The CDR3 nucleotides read TGTGCCATCAAATCTAGCGGGGGGGCTTCGACAGATACGCAGTATTTT. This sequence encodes CAIKSSGGASTDTQYF.

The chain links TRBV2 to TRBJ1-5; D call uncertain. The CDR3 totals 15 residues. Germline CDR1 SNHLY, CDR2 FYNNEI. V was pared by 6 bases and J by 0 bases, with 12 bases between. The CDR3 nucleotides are TGTGCCAGCAGCAGAAAGTGGGCTAGCAATCAGCCCCAGCATTTT. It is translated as CASSRKWASNQPQHF.

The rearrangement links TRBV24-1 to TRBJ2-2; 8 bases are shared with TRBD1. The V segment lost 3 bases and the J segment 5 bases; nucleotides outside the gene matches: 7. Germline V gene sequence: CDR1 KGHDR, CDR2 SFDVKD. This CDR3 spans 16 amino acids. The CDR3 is CATSDAGQGLTGELFF. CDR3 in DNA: TGTGCCACCAGTGATGCCGGACAGGGATTAACCGGGGAGCTGTTTTTT.

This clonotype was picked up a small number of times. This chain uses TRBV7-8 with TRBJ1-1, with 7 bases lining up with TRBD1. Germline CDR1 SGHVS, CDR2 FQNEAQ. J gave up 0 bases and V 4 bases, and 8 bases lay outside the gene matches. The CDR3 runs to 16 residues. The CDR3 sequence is CASSSQGQRMNTEAFF. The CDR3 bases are TGTGCCAGCAGCTCACAGGGACAGAGAATGAACACTGAAGCTTTCTTT.

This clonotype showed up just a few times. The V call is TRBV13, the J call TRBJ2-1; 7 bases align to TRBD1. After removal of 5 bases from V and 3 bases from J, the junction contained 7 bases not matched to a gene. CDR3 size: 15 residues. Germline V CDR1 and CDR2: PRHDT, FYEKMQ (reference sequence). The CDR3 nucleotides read TGTGCCAGCAGCCCCGGGACAGATATCTACAATGAGCAGTTCTTC. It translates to CASSPGTDIYNEQFF.

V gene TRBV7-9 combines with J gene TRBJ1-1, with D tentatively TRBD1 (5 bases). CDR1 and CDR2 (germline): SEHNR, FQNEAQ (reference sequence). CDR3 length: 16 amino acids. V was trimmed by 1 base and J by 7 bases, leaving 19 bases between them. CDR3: CASSLGGGAAPHEAFF. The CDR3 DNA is TGTGCCAGCAGCTTAGGGGGCGGTGCTGCCCCCCATGAAGCTTTCTTT.

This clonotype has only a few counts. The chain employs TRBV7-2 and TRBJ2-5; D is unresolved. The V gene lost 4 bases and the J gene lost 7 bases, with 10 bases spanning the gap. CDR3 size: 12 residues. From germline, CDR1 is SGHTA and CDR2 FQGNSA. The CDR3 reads CASSSDDGTQYF. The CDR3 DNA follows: TGTGCCAGCAGCTCCGACGATGGGACCCAGTACTTC. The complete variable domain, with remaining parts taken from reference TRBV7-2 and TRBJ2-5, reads GAGVSQSPSNKVTEKGKDVELRCDPISGHTALYWYRQSLGQGLEFLIYFQGNSAPDKSGLPSDRFSAERTGGSVSTLTIQRTQQEDSAVYLCASSSDDGTQYFGPGTRLLVL.

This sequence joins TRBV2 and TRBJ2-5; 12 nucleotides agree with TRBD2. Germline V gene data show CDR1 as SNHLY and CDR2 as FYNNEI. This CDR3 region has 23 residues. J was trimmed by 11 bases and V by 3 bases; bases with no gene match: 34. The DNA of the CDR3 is TGTGCCAGCAGTGACCCCCAAATGGCCGGTCGGGCTAGCGGGAGGGCAGTTCCAGGTGAGCAGTACTTC. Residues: CASSDPQMAGRASGRAVPGEQYF.

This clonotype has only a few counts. CDR3 loop: CASSFVSTGAWSYEQYF. The CDR3 coding sequence is TGTGCCAGCAGCTTCGTGTCCACAGGGGCATGGTCCTACGAGCAGTACTTC. The chain has TRBV5-8 and TRBJ2-7; 7 bases are a match to TRBD1. The CDR3 contains 17 residues. Trimming took 2 bases from V and 1 from J; bases not matched to a gene: 12. Per the germline V gene, CDR1 is SGHTS and CDR2 is YDEGEE.

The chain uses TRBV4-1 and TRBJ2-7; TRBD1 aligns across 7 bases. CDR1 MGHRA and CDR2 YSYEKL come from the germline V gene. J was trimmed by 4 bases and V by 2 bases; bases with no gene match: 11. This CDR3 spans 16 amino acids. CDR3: CASSQTRGQTLYEQYF. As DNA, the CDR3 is TGCGCCAGCAGCCAAACAAGGGGACAGACCCTTTACGAGCAGTACTTC.

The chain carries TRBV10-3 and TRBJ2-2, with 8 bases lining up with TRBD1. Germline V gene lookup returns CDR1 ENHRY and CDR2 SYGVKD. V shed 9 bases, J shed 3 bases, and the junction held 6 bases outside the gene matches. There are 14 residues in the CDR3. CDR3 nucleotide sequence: TGTGCCATTCATCAGGGGGCGGACACCGGGGAGCTGTTTTTT. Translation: CAIHQGADTGELFF.

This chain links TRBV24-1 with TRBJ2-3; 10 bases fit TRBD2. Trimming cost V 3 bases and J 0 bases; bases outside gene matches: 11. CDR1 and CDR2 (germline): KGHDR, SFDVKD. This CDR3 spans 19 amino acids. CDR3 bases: TGTGCCACCAGTGATGCTGGGCTAGCGGGAGTCTTTAGCACAGATACGCAGTATTTT. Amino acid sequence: CATSDAGLAGVFSTDTQYF.